This TCR beta chain was recorded in a study of cytomegalovirus exposure and HLA in healthy donors. Study findings and constraints: What a later analysis showed was that several of the most significant clusters appeared linked to common viral pathogens. Later analysis identified a missense DCLRE1C variant that was linked to TCR beta V- and J-gene trimming.

PCR was performed using 60 Vbeta and 13 Jbeta primers. Some clones are missing from TCRdb's copy, which holds only in-frame ones; the method was immunoSEQ multiplex PCR. The data show about 120,000 clones, over 60% seen once. In the case of this clone: Its antigen is still unknown.

This TCR derives from a woman aged 18-29 years in good health and CMV-seropositive. Specimen: PBMCs.

CDR3 in DNA: TGTGCCAGCGCGCGAGTAGGGGTGAACACTGAAGCTTTCTTT. Translating gives CASARVGVNTEAFF. The V and J genes are TRBV27 and TRBJ1-1, with D maybe TRBD1 (5 bases). CDR1 MNHEY and CDR2 SMNVEV come from the germline V gene (reference sequence). CDR3 length equals 14 residues. V lost 8 bases, J lost 0 bases, and 13 bases lay in between.